This T cell receptor (beta chain) was sequenced during a study of cytomegalovirus exposure and HLA in healthy donors. Of note for this clone: The antigen is unknown.

From germline, CDR1 is SGHRS and CDR2 YFSETQ. This CDR3 spans 17 amino acids. Germline trimming cut 2 bases from V and 5 bases from J; bases unmatched to any gene: 6. Findings of the study overall: Subsequent analysis showed first-cohort TCR clusters tending to co-occur in approximately 120 validation repertoires.

Using immunoSEQ multiplex PCR, the repertoire was profiled, and TCRdb retains in-frame clones only, with some absent. The data show roughly 140,000 clones, with about 89% seen just once and 0.69% held by the top ten. Sequencing was performed on PBMCs. The rearrangement links TRBV5-1 to TRBJ2-1; 14 bases are shared with TRBD2. This receptor was identified in a man in his late teens or twenties in good health and CMV-seronegative. CDR3 sequence reads: CASSLVSGLAGDNEQFF. In DNA form, the CDR3 reads TGCGCCAGCAGCTTAGTATCGGGACTAGCGGGGGACAATGAGCAGTTCTTC.